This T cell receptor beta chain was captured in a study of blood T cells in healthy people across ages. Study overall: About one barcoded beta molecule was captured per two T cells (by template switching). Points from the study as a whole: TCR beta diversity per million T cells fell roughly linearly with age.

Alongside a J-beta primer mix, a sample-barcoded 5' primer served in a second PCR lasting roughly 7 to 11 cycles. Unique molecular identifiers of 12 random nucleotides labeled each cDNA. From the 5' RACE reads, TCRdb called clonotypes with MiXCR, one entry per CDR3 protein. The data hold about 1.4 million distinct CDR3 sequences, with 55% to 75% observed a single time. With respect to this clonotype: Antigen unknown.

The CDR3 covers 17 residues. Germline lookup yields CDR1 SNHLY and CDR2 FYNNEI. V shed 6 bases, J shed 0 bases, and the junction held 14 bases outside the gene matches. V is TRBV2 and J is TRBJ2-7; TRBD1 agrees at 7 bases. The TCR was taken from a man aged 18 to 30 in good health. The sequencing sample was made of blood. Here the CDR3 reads CASSMYLTGDNSYEQYF. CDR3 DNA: TGTGCCAGCAGCATGTACTTAACAGGGGACAACTCCTACGAGCAGTACTTC.